The present entry profiles one T cell receptor (beta chain) with its context. This sample is part of a study of blood T cells in healthy people across ages. Through a sample-barcoded 5' primer and a J-beta primer mix, a second PCR was run for roughly 6 to 12 cycles. Each CDR3 protein gets one entry after TCRdb re-called the 5' RACE reads with MiXCR. Of a few hundred thousand distinct CDR3 sequences in the sample, 45% to 65% were seen once. The ends were cut back, 6 bases at V and 0 bases at J, with 15 bases in the middle. Germline CDR1 reads MDHEN; CDR2 reads SYDVKM. This CDR3 has 16 residues. Sequencing was done on a sample of blood. The J gene is TRBJ2-1, the V gene TRBV28; D tentatively reads TRBD1 or TRBD2 (5 bases each). The sequence was obtained from a man in his sixties in good health. In nucleotides, the CDR3 is TGTGCCAGCAGCCCGTCCGGGGCCAGCTCCTACAATGAGCAGTTCTTC. This encodes CASSPSGASSYNEQFF.